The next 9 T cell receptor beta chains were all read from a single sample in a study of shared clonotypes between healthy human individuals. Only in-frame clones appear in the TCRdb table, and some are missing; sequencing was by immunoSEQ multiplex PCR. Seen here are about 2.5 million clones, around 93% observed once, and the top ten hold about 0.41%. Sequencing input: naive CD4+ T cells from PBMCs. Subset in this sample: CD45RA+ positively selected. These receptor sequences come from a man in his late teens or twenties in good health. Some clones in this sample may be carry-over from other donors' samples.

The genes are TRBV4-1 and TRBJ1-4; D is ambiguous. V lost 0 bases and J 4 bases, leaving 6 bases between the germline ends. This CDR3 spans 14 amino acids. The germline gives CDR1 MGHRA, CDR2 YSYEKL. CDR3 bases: TGCGCCAGCAGCCAAGAAGGCAGTAATGAAAAACTGTTTTTT. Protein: CASSQEGSNEKLFF.

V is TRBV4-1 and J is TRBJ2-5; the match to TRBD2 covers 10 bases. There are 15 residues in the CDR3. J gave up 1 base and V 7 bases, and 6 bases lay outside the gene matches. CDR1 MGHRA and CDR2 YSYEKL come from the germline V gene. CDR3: CASTPGLAFQETQYF. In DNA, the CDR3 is TGCGCCAGCACCCCGGGACTAGCGTTCCAAGAGACCCAGTACTTC.

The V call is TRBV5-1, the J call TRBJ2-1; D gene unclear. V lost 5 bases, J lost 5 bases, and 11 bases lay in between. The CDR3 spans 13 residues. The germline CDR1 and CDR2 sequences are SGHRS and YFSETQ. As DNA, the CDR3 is TGCGCCAGCAGATACGGACCCAACAATGAGCAGTTCTTC. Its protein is CASRYGPNNEQFF. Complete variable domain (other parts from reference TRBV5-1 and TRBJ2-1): KAGVTQTPRYLIKTRGQQVTLSCSPISGHRSVSWYQQTPGQGLQFLFEYFSETQRNKGNFPGRFSGRQFSNSRSEMNVSTLELGDSALYLCASRYGPNNEQFFGPGTRLTVL.

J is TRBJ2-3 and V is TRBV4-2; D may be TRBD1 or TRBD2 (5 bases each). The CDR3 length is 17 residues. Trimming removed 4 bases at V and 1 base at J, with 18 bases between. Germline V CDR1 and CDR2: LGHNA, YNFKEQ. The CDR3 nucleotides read TGTGCCAGCAGCCCCCGCAAGGGCCGGGACCGCACAGATACGCAGTATTTT. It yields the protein CASSPRKGRDRTDTQYF.

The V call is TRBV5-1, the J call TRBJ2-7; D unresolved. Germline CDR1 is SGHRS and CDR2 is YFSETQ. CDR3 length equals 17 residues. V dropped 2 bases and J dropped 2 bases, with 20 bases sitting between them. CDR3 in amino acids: CASSFLSISNNPYEQYF. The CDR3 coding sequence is TGCGCCAGCAGCTTTCTTTCAATATCTAATAACCCCTACGAGCAGTACTTC.

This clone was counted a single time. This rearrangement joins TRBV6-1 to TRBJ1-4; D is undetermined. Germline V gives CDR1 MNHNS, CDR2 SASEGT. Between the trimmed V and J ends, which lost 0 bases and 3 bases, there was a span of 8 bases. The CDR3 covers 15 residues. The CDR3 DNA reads TGTGCCAGCAGTGAAGCTGGCCCGTCTAATGAAAAACTGTTTTTT. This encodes CASSEAGPSNEKLFF.

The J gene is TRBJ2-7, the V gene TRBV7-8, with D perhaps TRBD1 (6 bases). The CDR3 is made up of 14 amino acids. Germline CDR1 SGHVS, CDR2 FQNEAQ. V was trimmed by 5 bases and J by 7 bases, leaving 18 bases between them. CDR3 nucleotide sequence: TGTGCCAGCAGCAAAGGGGGAGATGTCTGGGAGCAGTACTTC. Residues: CASSKGGDVWEQYF.

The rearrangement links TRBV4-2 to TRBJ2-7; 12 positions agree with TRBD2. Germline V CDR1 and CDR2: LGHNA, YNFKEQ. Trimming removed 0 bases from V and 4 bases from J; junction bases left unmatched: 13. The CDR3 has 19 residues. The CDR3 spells CASSQDSVLAGGPGYEQYF. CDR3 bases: TGTGCCAGCAGCCAAGATAGTGTGCTAGCGGGAGGGCCAGGGTACGAGCAGTACTTC.

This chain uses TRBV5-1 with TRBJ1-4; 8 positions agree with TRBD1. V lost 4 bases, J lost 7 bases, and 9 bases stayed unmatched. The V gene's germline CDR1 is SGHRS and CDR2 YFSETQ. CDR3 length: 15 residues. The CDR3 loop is CASSAGQGNSEKLFF. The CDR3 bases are TGCGCCAGCAGCGCAGGACAGGGAAACAGTGAAAAACTGTTTTTT.